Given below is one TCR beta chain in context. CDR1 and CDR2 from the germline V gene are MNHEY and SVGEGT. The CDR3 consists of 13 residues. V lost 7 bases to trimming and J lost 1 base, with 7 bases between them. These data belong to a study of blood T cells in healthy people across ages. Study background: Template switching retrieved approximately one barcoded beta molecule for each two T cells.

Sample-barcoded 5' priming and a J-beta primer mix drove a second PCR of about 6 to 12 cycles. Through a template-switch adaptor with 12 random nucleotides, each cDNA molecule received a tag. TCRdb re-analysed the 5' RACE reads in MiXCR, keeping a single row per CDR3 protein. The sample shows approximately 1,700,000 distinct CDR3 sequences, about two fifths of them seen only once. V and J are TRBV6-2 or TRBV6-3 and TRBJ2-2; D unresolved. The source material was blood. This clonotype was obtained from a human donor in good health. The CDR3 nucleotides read TGTGCCAGCACCTACTTGAACACCGGGGAGCTGTTTTTT. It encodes CASTYLNTGELFF.